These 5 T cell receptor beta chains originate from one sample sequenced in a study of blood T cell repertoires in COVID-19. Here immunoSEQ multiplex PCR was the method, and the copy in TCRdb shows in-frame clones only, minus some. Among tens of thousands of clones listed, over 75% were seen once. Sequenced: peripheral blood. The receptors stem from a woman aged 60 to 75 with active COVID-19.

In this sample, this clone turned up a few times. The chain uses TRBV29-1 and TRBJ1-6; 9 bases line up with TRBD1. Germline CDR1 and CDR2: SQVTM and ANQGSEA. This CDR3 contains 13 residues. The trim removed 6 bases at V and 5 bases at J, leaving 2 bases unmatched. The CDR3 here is CSVGQGNNSPLHF. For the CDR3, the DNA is TGCAGCGTGGGACAGGGTAATAATTCACCCCTCCACTTT.

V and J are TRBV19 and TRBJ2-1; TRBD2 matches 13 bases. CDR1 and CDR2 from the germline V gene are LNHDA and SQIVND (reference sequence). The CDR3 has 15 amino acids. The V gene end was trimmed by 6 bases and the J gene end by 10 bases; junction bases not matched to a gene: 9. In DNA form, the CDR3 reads TGTGCCAGTAGAAAAGGACTAGCGGGGGACTGGGAGCAGTTCTTC. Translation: CASRKGLAGDWEQFF.

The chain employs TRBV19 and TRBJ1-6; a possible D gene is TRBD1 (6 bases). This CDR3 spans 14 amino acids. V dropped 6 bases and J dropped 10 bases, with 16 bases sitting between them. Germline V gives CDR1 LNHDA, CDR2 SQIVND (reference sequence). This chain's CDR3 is CASSATGGGSPLHF. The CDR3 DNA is TGTGCCAGTAGCGCGACAGGAGGCGGCTCACCCCTCCACTTT.

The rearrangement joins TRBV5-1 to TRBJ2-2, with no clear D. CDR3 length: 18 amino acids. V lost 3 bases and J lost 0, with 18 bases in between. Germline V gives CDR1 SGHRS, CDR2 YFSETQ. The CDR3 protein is CASSSVGANLANTGELFF. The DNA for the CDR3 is TGCGCCAGCAGCTCCGTCGGAGCAAACCTCGCGAACACCGGGGAGCTGTTTTTT.

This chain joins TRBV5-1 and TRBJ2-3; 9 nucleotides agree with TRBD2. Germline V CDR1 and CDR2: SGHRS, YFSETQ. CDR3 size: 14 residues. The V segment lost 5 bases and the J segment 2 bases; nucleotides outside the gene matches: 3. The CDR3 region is CASRAGGNTDTQYF. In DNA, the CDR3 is TGCGCCAGCAGAGCGGGGGGAAACACAGATACGCAGTATTTT.